These 29 T cell receptor beta chains were sequenced from one sample in a study of T-cell reconstitution after alpha-beta-depleted transplantation in children. The TCRbeta library was prepared with unique molecular identifiers. TCRdb re-derived calls from the PCR reads in MiXCR, one entry per CDR3 protein. The sample carries around 380,000 distinct CDR3 sequences, approximately 11% recorded once. The sequencing used PBMCs from the stem cell graft donor, collected from the stem cell graft. Every receptor here comes from a human donor who donated a stem cell graft to a child with acute myeloid leukemia.

This clonotype was detected a few times. The chain employs TRBV5-1 and TRBJ2-7, with 10 bases matching TRBD2. This CDR3 comprises 17 residues. Trimming at V came to 4 bases and at J to 0 bases, leaving 10 bases not matched to a gene. Germline V gene sequence: CDR1 SGHRS, CDR2 YFSETQ. The CDR3: CASSPGGSGRTSYEQYF. DNA of the CDR3: TGCGCCAGCAGCCCCGGGGGTAGCGGGAGGACCTCCTACGAGCAGTACTTC.

This clonotype has more than one count but fewer than ten. The chain links TRBV29-1 to TRBJ1-3; D is unresolved. Between the trimmed V and J ends, which lost 6 bases and 4 bases, there was a span of 16 bases. Germline lookup yields CDR1 SQVTM and CDR2 ANQGSEA. The CDR3 consists of 14 residues. The CDR3 sequence is CSVLRDLSGNTIYF. The CDR3, as DNA: TGCAGCGTGCTCAGAGACCTCTCGGGAAACACCATATATTTT.

In its sample, this clonotype was seen a few times. The chain uses TRBV7-9 and TRBJ1-1, with TRBD1 identical over 8 bases. The ends lost 10 bases at V and 2 bases at J; junction bases unmatched: 3. The CDR3 runs to 12 residues. The germline gives CDR1 SEHNR, CDR2 FQNEAQ (reference sequence). CDR3 DNA sequence: TGTGCCATAGGACAGGGAAACACTGAAGCTTTCTTT. It yields the protein CAIGQGNTEAFF.

CDR3 region: CASSVGGAGFMEQFF. CDR3 DNA sequence: TGTGCCAGCAGCGTAGGAGGGGCAGGCTTCATGGAGCAGTTCTTC. The V gene is TRBV9, the J gene TRBJ2-1; D is tentatively TRBD1 or TRBD2 (5 bases each). The CDR3 is 15 amino acids. The germline gives CDR1 SGDLS, CDR2 YYNGEE. The V end lost 0 bases, the J end lost 10 bases, and 17 bases lay between the germline ends.

CDR3 coding DNA: TGTGCCATCAGTGAGTCAAGGAACGAGACCCAGTACTTC. This codes for CAISESRNETQYF. The chain recombines TRBV10-3 with TRBJ2-5; D unclear. Per the germline V gene, CDR1 is ENHRY and CDR2 is SYGVKD. Trimming shortened V by 0 bases and J by 5 bases, and 7 bases separated the two germline ends. This CDR3 contains 13 residues.

The table lists this clonotype with a few counts. V and J are TRBV16 and TRBJ2-1; either TRBD1 or TRBD2 may supply D (5 bases each). V gave up 4 bases and J gave up 6 bases, with 19 bases separating them. This CDR3 contains 16 residues. CDR1 KGHSY and CDR2 FQNENV come from the germline V gene. The CDR3 DNA reads TGTGCCAGCAGCCGTAATATAGGGGAGATCCTCAATGAGCAGTTCTTC. Protein: CASSRNIGEILNEQFF. The full variable domain, in which reference TRBV16 and TRBJ2-1 provide the parts outside the CDR3, is GEEVAQTPKHLVRGEGQKAKLYCAPIKGHSYVFWYQQVLKNEFKFLISFQNENVFDETGMPKERFSAKCLPNSPCSLEIQATKLEDSAVYFCASSRNIGEILNEQFFGPGTRLTVL.

This clonotype was seen repeatedly, ten times or more. At one of its ends the junction is not consistent with the germline gene, which may arise from a read error. The rearrangement uses TRBV7-8 and TRBJ2-1; D not certain. The CDR3 covers 12 residues. Germline V gene data show CDR1 as SGHVS and CDR2 as FQNEAQ. CDR3 sequence: CASSFSNNEQFF. Written as DNA, the CDR3 is TGCGCCAGCAGCTTCAGCAACAATGAGCAGTTCTTC.

Only a few counts were recorded for this clonotype. V and J are TRBV6-1 and TRBJ2-5; a possible D gene is TRBD1 (5 bases). Germline V gene lookup returns CDR1 MNHNS and CDR2 SASEGT. The CDR3 extends over 16 amino acids. Trimming stripped 5 bases from V and 2 bases from J, with 18 bases between. The CDR3 loop is CASSTGQGRRQETQYF. DNA for the CDR3: TGTGCCAGCAGTACCGGACAAGGTCGAAGGCAAGAGACCCAGTACTTC.

The J gene is TRBJ2-2, the V gene TRBV3-1; possibly TRBD2 for D (7 bases). Germline V gives CDR1 LGHDT, CDR2 YNNKEL (reference sequence). Trimming shortened V by 6 bases and J by 8 bases, and 19 bases separated the two germline ends. CDR3 length: 15 amino acids. DNA of the CDR3: TGTGCCAGCAGTCAAACGGGGGGCTCTGGTGGGGAGCTGTTTTTT. It yields the protein CASSQTGGSGGELFF.

This clonotype was seen only a few times. The chain recombines TRBV20-1 with TRBJ2-7; unclear D gene. The CDR3 loop spans 15 amino acids. Germline V lookup: CDR1 DFQATT, CDR2 SNEGSKA (reference sequence). Trimming removed 2 bases at V and 2 bases at J, with 16 bases between. The DNA of the CDR3 is TGCAGTGCTAGACCGGTGACGGGTGCAACCTACGAGCAGTACTTC. Translating it yields CSARPVTGATYEQYF.

The rearrangement uses TRBV7-9 and TRBJ1-1; 7 bases match TRBD1. CDR1 and CDR2 from the germline V gene are SEHNR and FQNEAQ (reference sequence). J was trimmed by 5 bases and V by 5 bases; bases with no gene match: 11. The CDR3 sequence is 15 residues long. In DNA form, the CDR3 reads TGTGCCAGCAGCGATCCAGGGGGAACGGAGACTGAAGCTTTCTTT. This gives the protein CASSDPGGTETEAFF. Combining the CDR3 with reference TRBV7-9 and TRBJ1-1 gives the whole variable domain DTGVSQNPRHKITKRGQNVTFRCDPISEHNRLYWYRQTLGQGPEFLTYFQNEAQLEKSRLLSDRFSAERPKGSFSTLEIQRTEQGDSAMYLCASSDPGGTETEAFFGQGTRLTVV.

The chain has TRBV10-3 and TRBJ2-7, with 10 bases that match TRBD2. The CDR3 spans 17 residues. V was clipped by 6 bases and J by 5 bases; unmatched bases: 16. Germline V gene sequence: CDR1 ENHRY, CDR2 SYGVKD. CDR3 protein: CAIRVEREGRLSHEQYF. CDR3 bases: TGTGCCATCAGAGTCGAGCGGGAGGGCCGGTTAAGTCACGAGCAGTACTTC.

The sample holds many counts of this clonotype. J is TRBJ1-5 and V is TRBV12-3 or TRBV12-4; D might be TRBD1 (6 bases). The CDR3 consists of 18 residues. Trimming took 3 bases from V and 0 from J, leaving 18 bases between them. In DNA form, the CDR3 reads TGTGCCAGCAGTTTGGGGGCGGCCACCCTTCATAGCAATCAGCCCCAGCATTTT. Its protein is CASSLGAATLHSNQPQHF.

The chain employs TRBV29-1 and TRBJ2-3, with D possibly matching TRBD1 (6 bases). Germline values: CDR1 SQVTM, CDR2 ANQGSEA. The CDR3 totals 15 residues. The V end lost 6 bases, the J end lost 5 bases, and 21 bases lay between the germline ends. Written as DNA, the CDR3 is TGCAGCGTCGCCCGGGGAACCCAAGGGGGAGATACGCAGTATTTT. Encoded protein: CSVARGTQGGDTQYF.

This clonotype has more than one count but fewer than ten. J is TRBJ2-1 and V is TRBV4-3, with no clear D. CDR1 and CDR2 from the germline V gene are LGHNA and YSLEER. Trimming shortened V by 0 bases and J by 2 bases, and 8 bases separated the two germline ends. The CDR3 runs 15 residues. Here the CDR3 DNA reads TGCGCCAGCAGCCAAGATGAGGCCCCCTACAATGAGCAGTTCTTC. Amino acids: CASSQDEAPYNEQFF.

At least ten counts were recorded for this clonotype. V and J are TRBV29-1 and TRBJ1-5, with D possibly TRBD1 on 6 matching bases. This CDR3 is 12 amino acids long. Trimming cost V 4 bases and J 9 bases, with 13 bases left between them. Germline V lookup: CDR1 SQVTM, CDR2 ANQGSEA. This chain's CDR3 is CSVGQANGPQHF. CDR3 bases: TGCAGCGTTGGACAGGCCAATGGGCCCCAGCATTTT.

In this sample, this clonotype turned up a few times. The chain uses TRBV5-1 and TRBJ2-3; D could derive from TRBD1 or TRBD2 (6 bases each). Germline CDR1 reads SGHRS; CDR2 reads YFSETQ. V lost 1 base to trimming and J lost 1 base, with 10 bases between them. The length of the CDR3 is 15 residues. The CDR3 is CASSLNGGRTDTQYF. As DNA, the CDR3 is TGCGCCAGCAGCTTGAACGGGGGCCGCACAGATACGCAGTATTTT.

The CDR3 loop reads CASSLSGLAVTDNEQFF. In DNA form, the CDR3 reads TGTGCCAGCAGCTTATCCGGACTAGCGGTCACAGACAATGAGCAGTTCTTC. This chain uses TRBV7-2 with TRBJ2-1; 10 bases align to TRBD2. The CDR3 is made up of 17 amino acids. V shed 2 bases, J shed 5 bases, and the junction held 9 bases outside the gene matches. Germline V lookup: CDR1 SGHTA, CDR2 FQGNSA.

This clonotype was seen only a few times. This chain joins TRBV10-3 and TRBJ2-3; the match to TRBD1 covers 8 bases. The CDR3 contains 18 residues. Germline V CDR1 and CDR2: ENHRY, SYGVKD. J lost 1 base, V lost 0 bases, and 9 bases had no gene match. This chain's CDR3 is CAISESISTGVGTDTQYF. The CDR3, as DNA: TGTGCCATCAGTGAGTCGATCTCGACAGGGGTTGGCACAGATACGCAGTATTTT.

This clonotype was found a few times. The V gene is TRBV6-1, the J gene TRBJ2-3; 8 bases fit TRBD2. Germline assignment: CDR1 MNHNS and CDR2 SASEGT. V lost 6 bases and J lost 0; bases outside the gene matches: 5. The CDR3 totals 15 residues. The CDR3 sequence: CASSHPSGSTDTQYF. The CDR3, as DNA: TGTGCCAGCAGCCACCCTAGCGGGAGCACAGATACGCAGTATTTT.

The V and J genes are TRBV6-5 and TRBJ2-4; no firm D call. The V and J ends lost 0 bases and 0 bases respectively, with 6 bases between them. The CDR3 runs 15 residues. Germline lookup yields CDR1 MNHEY and CDR2 SVGAGI. The CDR3 DNA follows: TGTGCCAGCAGTTACTCGAACGGAGCCAAAAACATTCAGTACTTC. Its protein is CASSYSNGAKNIQYF.

This clonotype came up a few times. The chain couples TRBV18 to TRBJ2-7; no reliable D call. This CDR3 is built from 13 residues. Between the trimmed V and J ends, which lost 2 bases and 3 bases, there was a span of 8 bases. Germline V gene data show CDR1 as KGHSH and CDR2 as LQKENI. The DNA of the CDR3 is TGTGCCAGCTCACCAGCAGCACGCTACGAGCAGTACTTC. Translated: CASSPAARYEQYF. Based on the CDR3 plus reference TRBV18 and TRBJ2-7, the full variable domain is NAGVMQNPRHLVRRRGQEARLRCSPMKGHSHVYWYRQLPEEGLKFMVYLQKENIIDESGMPKERFSAEFPKEGPSILRIQQVVRGDSAAYFCASSPAARYEQYFGPGTRLTVT.

This clonotype was seen a handful of times. This chain uses TRBV30 with TRBJ2-1; 12 positions agree with TRBD2. This CDR3 has 15 amino acids. CDR1 is GTSNPN and CDR2 is SVGIG in the germline V gene (reference sequence). V gave up 2 bases and J gave up 7 bases; unmatched junction bases: 6. This chain's CDR3 is CAWSRSTSGRNEQFF. The CDR3 DNA sequence: TGTGCCTGGAGTAGGAGTACTAGCGGGAGGAATGAGCAGTTCTTC.

This clonotype was counted between two and nine times. V usage is TRBV4-2 and J usage is TRBJ2-5, with D tentatively TRBD2 (6 bases). Trimming stripped 5 bases from V and 5 bases from J, with 12 bases between. Germline-derived CDR1 and CDR2 are LGHNA and YNFKEQ. This CDR3 is built from 13 residues. The CDR3 sequence: CASSEGLSETQYF. DNA for the CDR3: TGTGCCAGCAGCGAGGGACTCTCCGAGACCCAGTACTTC.

In this sample, this clonotype turned up a few times. The V gene is TRBV7-2, the J gene TRBJ2-2; D is perhaps TRBD1 or TRBD2 (6 bases each). This CDR3 is 17 amino acids long. CDR1 is SGHTA, CDR2 FQGNSA, per germline. Between the trimmed V and J ends, which lost 6 bases and 0 bases, there was a span of 17 bases. The CDR3 loop is CASRGGQLYANTGELFF. CDR3 nucleotide sequence: TGTGCCAGCAGGGGAGGACAGCTTTACGCGAACACCGGGGAGCTGTTTTTT.

This clonotype was detected only a few times. The J gene is TRBJ2-3, the V gene TRBV2; D gene ambiguous. Trimming removed 5 bases at V and 4 bases at J, with 13 bases between. This CDR3 comprises 14 residues. CDR1 is SNHLY and CDR2 is FYNNEI in the germline V gene. The DNA of the CDR3 is TGTGCCAGCAGTATTGACCCCCGGGCAGATACGCAGTATTTT. Residues: CASSIDPRADTQYF.

This chain links TRBV5-8 with TRBJ2-7, with 9 bases fitting TRBD1. There are 15 residues in the CDR3. Germline V gene data show CDR1 as SGHTS and CDR2 as YDEGEE. With 4 bases clipped from V and 3 bases from J, the junction kept 8 bases outside the gene matches. The CDR3 loop is CASSRKTGGGYEQYF. DNA of the CDR3: TGTGCCAGCAGCCGAAAGACAGGGGGAGGCTACGAGCAGTACTTC.

This clonotype was counted a few times. The rearrangement links TRBV6-1 to TRBJ2-7, with a possible D match to TRBD2 (5 bases). With 7 bases removed from V and 6 bases from J, the gap between germline ends came to 16 bases. The CDR3 totals 13 residues. The germline gives CDR1 MNHNS, CDR2 SASEGT. The CDR3 coding sequence is TGTGCCAGCATCTGGGATCATGGAGGCGAGCAGTACGTC. Translation: CASIWDHGGEQYV.

There are many counts of this clonotype. The CDR3 sequence is CASSYTPGQGFPYEQYV. CDR3 coding DNA: TGTGCCAGCAGTTACACCCCGGGACAGGGATTCCCGTACGAGCAGTACGTC. V gene TRBV6-5 combines with J gene TRBJ2-7; 9 nucleotides match TRBD1. The CDR3 extends over 17 amino acids. With V trimmed by 2 bases and J by 4 bases, 12 bases remained unmatched. CDR1 and CDR2 (germline): MNHEY, SVGAGI.